The clone carrying this TCR beta chain showed up just a few times. Antigen unknown. V was pared by 6 bases and J by 9 bases, with 9 bases of the junction left unmatched. CDR1 and CDR2 (germline): LNHDA, SQIVND (reference sequence). The CDR3 contains 14 residues. The record originates from a study of T cell repertoires in cytomegalovirus infection. Study-level information: Public signatures in TCR beta pointed to CMV infection and matching HLA type.

A single record per CDR3 protein comes from TCRdb applying MiXCR to the reads. The table records under 150,000 distinct CDR3 sequences, 20% to 30% of them present only once. Study-level findings and limits: Identification of carriers of CMV plus the relevant HLA was performed using cumulative public TCR beta family frequency.

The clonotype was recovered from a human donor in good health (CMV status not recorded). Some clones in this sample may be carry-over from other donors' samples. The V gene is TRBV19, the J gene TRBJ1-5; 9 bases line up with TRBD1. The sample consisted of PBMCs, sequenced either directly or after in vitro stimulation (not recorded which). In DNA, the CDR3 is TGTGCCAGTAGCCCCCCGGGACAGGGACGGCCCCAGCATTTT. Translating gives CASSPPGQGRPQHF.